The source of this TCR beta chain is a study of T cells in Graves' hyperthyroidism and ophthalmopathy. From RNA transcripts, TCR beta CDR3 regions were amplified. First-round RT-PCR with HTBI primers amplified the TCR CDR3 region. Each CDR3 protein is one row after TCRdb ran MiXCR on the multiplex PCR reads. The sample has a few hundred thousand distinct CDR3 sequences, around 14% seen once. The definition of stable Graves' hyperthyroidism was no ophthalmopathy progression within 18 months. Hyperthyroidism, newly diagnosed and lasting under 2 months, affected patients aged 18 to 65. Diagnosis rested on symptoms, serum thyroxine and TRAb, thyroid ultrasound, and orbital computed tomography. There are many counts of this clonotype. The target antigen is unknown. Study results and limitations: Through a model of 13 V-J features, ophthalmopathy was separated from stable hyperthyroidism.

Sequenced material: blood. The origin of this receptor is a woman under 30 with Graves' hyperthyroidism.

Here the CDR3 reads CASSQSVESPLHF. The CDR3, as DNA: TGTGCCAGCAGCCAATCGGTTGAGTCACCCCTCCACTTT. This chain connects TRBV3-1 to TRBJ1-6; D is unresolved. The CDR3 extends over 13 amino acids. Germline CDR1 and CDR2: LGHDT and YNNKEL (reference sequence). Trimming cost V 2 bases and J 10 bases, with 9 bases left between them.